Sequencing of this T cell receptor beta chain was carried out in a study of CD8 T cells in ankylosing spondylitis. Study-wide points: Matched ankylosing spondylitis synovial fluid reportedly contained a significantly enriched population of disease-linked clones.

Concerning this clonotype: Its matching antigen is unknown.

The germline V gene has CDR1 SGHRS and CDR2 YFSETQ. The CDR3 runs 15 residues. The junction had 4 bases not matched to a gene; V was cut back by 0 bases and J by 5 bases. TCRdb analysed the 5' RACE reads with MiXCR anew, one entry per CDR3 protein. In the table there are approximately 25,000 distinct CDR3 sequences, about 17% of which are singletons. The sequencing input was blood. The chain links TRBV5-1 to TRBJ2-2; TRBD1 matches at 7 bases. The receptor's source is a male donor with ankylosing spondylitis or in good health (not recorded which). The CDR3 DNA reads TGCGCCAGCAGCTTGGAAGGGGGCCGGACCGGGGAGCTGTTTTTT. Protein product: CASSLEGGRTGELFF.